This T cell receptor beta chain was recorded in a study of CD8 T cells in Susac syndrome. Whole-study context: Sequenced Susac syndrome patients included five or six with active disease and 8 or 9 who were in remission.

This clonotype appeared once. CDR3 size: 18 residues. In germline, CDR1 is SGHTA, CDR2 FQGNSA. Trimming removed 2 bases at V and 3 bases at J, with 19 bases between. The authors reverse transcribed roughly 0.5 to 1 ug RNA with random hexamers. Across 54 Vbeta and 13 Jbeta, TCR beta CDR3 was amplified with immunoSEQ multiplex PCR. In TCRdb, the immunoSEQ multiplex PCR reads were re-called with MiXCR into one record per CDR3 protein. The sample comprises over 150,000 distinct CDR3 sequences, about 96% of which are singletons, and roughly 0.12% rests with the top ten. The chain recombines TRBV7-2 with TRBJ1-4, with a possible D match to TRBD1 (5 bases). This clonotype was obtained from a human donor with Susac syndrome. Sequenced: CD4+ T cells from PBMCs. As DNA, the CDR3 is TGTGCCAGCAGCTTATGGTCAGGGCAGGGCAGCCCTAATGAAAAACTGTTTTTT. Protein: CASSLWSGQGSPNEKLFF.